This T cell receptor (beta chain) comes out of a study of radiation and T cells in renal cell carcinoma. Remarks on this clone: Its antigen is still unknown.

Study conclusions and caveats: No pretreatment tumor biopsies were available for baseline clonotypes. In blood, top tumor clones expanded by 2 weeks, shrinking by 4.

This CDR3 contains 15 residues. Trimming left V 5 bases short and J 2 bases short, with 14 bases between. Germline-derived CDR1 and CDR2 are SGHVS and FNYEAQ. Generated by immunoSEQ multiplex PCR, the TCRdb table keeps only in-frame clones and is missing some. The sample holds around 94,000 clones, 70% to 90% seen once. Noted time point: baseline pretreatment blood. As for treatment: 15 Gy SBRT to primary tumor, nephrectomy 4 weeks later. The patient's renal cell carcinoma had clear cell pathology. The sample was blood, taken from a patient whose treatment included radiotherapy and nephrectomy. The rearrangement joins TRBV7-6 to TRBJ2-3; D ambiguous. The TCR comes from a man aged 45 to 65 with renal cell carcinoma. The CDR3 protein is CASSPSAEHTDTQYF. The CDR3 DNA reads as TGTGCCAGCAGCCCTTCGGCGGAACACACAGATACGCAGTATTTT.